This passage covers 7 T cell receptor beta chains from one sample sequenced in a study of T cell repertoires in cytomegalovirus infection. TCRdb reprocessed the reads via MiXCR and lists one record per CDR3 protein. Among some 130,000 distinct CDR3 sequences listed, roughly 32% were seen once. Antigens for these TCRs are unknown. The sequencing used CD8+ T cells from cultured PBMCs, collected from culture after CMV antigen stimulation. These receptor sequences come from a human donor in good health (CMV status not recorded). Some clones in this sample may be carry-over from other donors' samples.

This clonotype was detected a few times. This chain links TRBV2 with TRBJ1-2; the D is unclear. The CDR3 is 13 residues long. Trimming stripped 5 bases from V and 2 bases from J, with 9 bases between. Germline V gene sequence: CDR1 SNHLY, CDR2 FYNNEI. The CDR3 spells CASSKDGNYGYTF. CDR3 nucleotides: TGTGCCAGCAGTAAGGACGGGAACTATGGCTACACCTTC.

This chain links TRBV6-1 with TRBJ1-2, with 7 positions matching TRBD1. The V gene end was trimmed by 6 bases and the J gene end by 1 base; junction bases not matched to a gene: 14. Germline-derived CDR1 and CDR2 are MNHNS and SASEGT. The CDR3 contains 17 residues. The CDR3 region has the DNA TGTGCCAGCAGAACAGGGGATCGATTAATTCTTAACTATGGCTACACCTTC. Translating it yields CASRTGDRLILNYGYTF.

The chain uses TRBV7-3 and TRBJ2-3; D is ambiguous. Trimming took off 4 bases at V and 5 bases at J, with 10 bases between the two ends. Per germline, CDR1 SGHTA and CDR2 FQGTGA. The CDR3 is made up of 13 amino acids. The CDR3 region is CASSSNNLDTQYF. The CDR3 DNA sequence: TGTGCCAGCAGCTCGAACAACCTAGATACGCAGTATTTT.

The chain joins TRBV7-3 to TRBJ1-6; D gene uncertain. This CDR3 comprises 14 residues. V was trimmed by 1 base and J by 7 bases, leaving 8 bases between them. Germline V lookup: CDR1 SGHTA, CDR2 FQGTGA. The CDR3: CASSLKAWNSPLHF. The DNA for the CDR3 is TGTGCCAGCAGCTTAAAGGCCTGGAATTCACCCCTCCACTTT. Using reference TRBV7-3 and TRBJ1-6 for the parts outside the CDR3, the full variable domain is GAGVSQTPSNKVTEKGKYVELRCDPISGHTALYWYRQSLGQGPEFLIYFQGTGAADDSGLPNDRFFAVRPEGSVSTLKIQRTERGDSAVYLCASSLKAWNSPLHFGNGTRLTVT.

V is TRBV4-1 and J is TRBJ2-1, with 9 nucleotides matching TRBD1. Germline V gene data show CDR1 as MGHRA and CDR2 as YSYEKL. Losses at the gene ends were 4 bases for V and 6 bases for J; bases not matched to a gene: 7. The CDR3 consists of 15 residues. The CDR3 DNA follows: TGCGCCAGCAGCCTCCACAGGGGGCGCCGCAATGAGCAGTTCTTC. Protein product: CASSLHRGRRNEQFF.

This clonotype occurred a few times. The chain links TRBV27 to TRBJ1-1, with a possible D match to TRBD1 (6 bases). CDR3 size: 13 residues. V lost 3 bases, J lost 4 bases, and 9 bases lay in between. The germline V gene encodes CDR1 MNHEY and CDR2 SMNVEV (reference sequence). The CDR3 protein is CASSFTGRTEAFF. The CDR3 nucleotides are TGTGCCAGCAGTTTTACAGGGCGCACTGAAGCTTTCTTT.

In this sample, this clonotype turned up many times. The genes are TRBV7-2 and TRBJ2-5; TRBD2 aligns across 8 bases. The CDR3 spans 16 residues. The germline CDR1 and CDR2 sequences are SGHTA and FQGNSA. V dropped 2 bases and J dropped 2; count of bases not matched to a gene: 7. DNA for the CDR3: TGTGCCAGCAGCTTAAATGGCGGGGGGATACAAGAGACCCAGTACTTC. Translating gives CASSLNGGGIQETQYF.